Shown below are 27 T cell receptor beta chains from a single sample sequenced in a study of radiation and T cells in renal cell carcinoma. Specified time point: blood 4 weeks post-SBRT, at nephrectomy. Treatment described: 15 Gy SBRT to primary tumor, nephrectomy 4 weeks later. TCRdb keeps only in-frame clones here, not all; method: immunoSEQ multiplex PCR. The sample comprises some 46,000 clones, roughly 80% of which are singletons, and roughly 30% rests with the top ten. The sample consisted of blood, taken from a patient whose treatment included radiotherapy and nephrectomy. The receptors here all came from a woman in her 70s with renal cell carcinoma.

The CDR3 here is CASSFSGRLPATYEQYF. The CDR3 region has the DNA TGTGCCAGCAGTTTTAGCGGGAGACTCCCCGCTACCTACGAGCAGTACTTC. The chain joins TRBV5-8 to TRBJ2-7; 9 nucleotides line up with TRBD2. Germline V CDR1 and CDR2: SGHTS, YDEGEE. V was pared by 5 bases and J by 2 bases, with 14 bases of the junction left unmatched. The CDR3 spans 17 residues.

The chain recombines TRBV10-3 with TRBJ2-7, with TRBD2 as a possible D gene (6 bases). This CDR3 has 16 amino acids. Trimming took off 2 bases at V and 1 base at J, with 15 bases between the two ends. Per the germline V gene, CDR1 is ENHRY and CDR2 is SYGVKD. The CDR3 sequence: CAISEGRQRVSYEQYF. CDR3 coding DNA: TGTGCCATCAGTGAGGGGAGGCAGCGGGTATCCTACGAGCAGTACTTC.

The chain carries TRBV4-1 and TRBJ2-1; D call uncertain. V lost 1 base to trimming and J lost 2 bases, with 3 bases between them. This CDR3 contains 13 residues. Per the germline V gene, CDR1 is MGHRA and CDR2 is YSYEKL. CDR3 protein: CASSQATYNEQFF. The CDR3 DNA sequence: TGCGCCAGCAGCCAAGCTACCTACAATGAGCAGTTCTTC.

This clone has a handful of counts. J is TRBJ1-2 and V is TRBV28; weak D call: TRBD1 (6 bases). CDR1 is MDHEN, CDR2 SYDVKM, per germline. This CDR3 region has 15 residues. Between the trimmed V and J ends, which lost 7 bases and 1 base, there was a span of 16 bases. Here the CDR3 DNA reads TGTGCCAGCACCATAGGGGGGACTTTTAACTATGGCTACACCTTC. Amino acids: CASTIGGTFNYGYTF.

The chain joins TRBV2 to TRBJ2-2; D is undetermined. This CDR3 is 14 amino acids long. V gave up 2 bases and J gave up 4 bases, with 8 bases separating them. Looked up from germline, CDR1 is SNHLY and CDR2 is FYNNEI. The DNA for the CDR3 is TGTGCCAGCAGTGAAATCAGGAGCACCGGGGAGCTGTTTTTT. Amino acids: CASSEIRSTGELFF.

J is TRBJ1-3 and V is TRBV25-1, with 10 bases matching TRBD1. Germline V gene lookup returns CDR1 MGHDK and CDR2 SYGVNS. The CDR3 consists of 14 residues. In DNA, the CDR3 is TGTGCGGAGACAGGGGGCGATTCTGGAAACACCATATATTTT. Its translation: CAETGGDSGNTIYF.

This rearrangement joins TRBV4-2 to TRBJ1-2; maybe TRBD1 (5 bases). Trimming removed 0 bases at V and 3 bases at J, with 8 bases between. The V gene's germline CDR1 is LGHNA and CDR2 YNFKEQ. The CDR3 has 14 residues. The CDR3 DNA is TGTGCCAGCAGCCAAGAACCGGGGGACTATGGCTACACCTTC. Residues: CASSQEPGDYGYTF.

The chain links TRBV9 to TRBJ1-1; TRBD1 matches at 12 bases. From germline, CDR1 is SGDLS and CDR2 YYNGEE. The length of the CDR3 is 16 residues. V gave up 4 bases and J gave up 5 bases; unmatched junction bases: 9. CDR3 DNA sequence: TGTGCCAGCAGCATCGGGACAGGGGGCCTTTTGACTGAAGCTTTCTTT. It yields the protein CASSIGTGGLLTEAFF.

The chain employs TRBV27 and TRBJ2-1; D is possibly TRBD1 or TRBD2 (5 bases each). The CDR3 has 15 amino acids. Germline V gene lookup returns CDR1 MNHEY and CDR2 SMNVEV (reference sequence). With 4 bases removed from V and 6 bases from J, the gap between germline ends came to 16 bases. CDR3 nucleotide sequence: TGTGCCAGCAGTTCGTGGGGGTCAATGTTCAATGAGCAGTTCTTC. Protein product: CASSSWGSMFNEQFF.

The chain couples TRBV11-3 to TRBJ2-1; D remains ambiguous. The germline V gene has CDR1 SGHNT and CDR2 YENEEA. The CDR3 runs to 13 residues. The V and J ends lost 5 bases and 2 bases respectively, with 7 bases between them. The CDR3 protein is CASSPGPYNEQFF. As DNA, the CDR3 is TGTGCCAGCAGCCCAGGCCCCTACAATGAGCAGTTCTTC.

The chain uses TRBV5-1 and TRBJ2-5; 8 nucleotides agree with TRBD1. The CDR3 spans 13 residues. In germline, CDR1 is SGHRS, CDR2 YFSETQ. The J segment lost 4 bases and the V segment lost 4 bases, leaving 3 bases of the junction unmatched. For the CDR3, the DNA is TGCGCCAGCAGCCCCCAGGGGGCAGAGACCCAGTACTTC. Encoded protein: CASSPQGAETQYF.

This chain links TRBV10-1 with TRBJ1-2, with D hard to call. Trimming removed 3 bases at V and 4 bases at J, with 6 bases between. This CDR3 has 12 amino acids. CDR1 is WNHNN and CDR2 is SYGVQD in the germline V gene (reference sequence). CDR3 nucleotides: TGCGCCAGCAGTGAAGGGAGCTATGGCTACACCTTC. Translation: CASSEGSYGYTF.

The rearrangement links TRBV19 to TRBJ2-1; no clear D gene. Trimming took off 5 bases at V and 5 bases at J, with 7 bases between the two ends. The length of the CDR3 is 12 residues. Germline CDR1 is LNHDA and CDR2 is SQIVND (reference sequence). The CDR3 nucleotides read TGTGCCAGTAGTGGTGTTAACAATGAGCAGTTCTTC. This translates into CASSGVNNEQFF.

J is TRBJ1-2 and V is TRBV19; D possibly corresponds to TRBD1 (5 bases). The V and J ends lost 3 bases and 5 bases respectively, with 7 bases between them. This CDR3 has 12 residues. In germline, CDR1 is LNHDA, CDR2 SQIVND (reference sequence). CDR3 DNA: TGTGCCAGTAGTATGGGGGGTTATGGCTACACCTTC. It translates to CASSMGGYGYTF.

The chain is built from TRBV10-1 and TRBJ2-7; 7 bases match TRBD1. Germline V gene lookup returns CDR1 WNHNN and CDR2 SYGVQD (reference sequence). J lost 5 bases, V lost 5 bases, and 6 bases had no gene match. The CDR3 runs to 13 residues. The CDR3 DNA reads TGCGCCAGCAGTAGAGACAGGGTCGACGAGCAGTACTTC. It yields the protein CASSRDRVDEQYF.

This clone was found a few times. The chain couples TRBV15 to TRBJ1-1; the D is unclear. V lost 8 bases and J 2 bases, leaving 6 bases between the germline ends. This CDR3 spans 11 amino acids. Per the germline V gene, CDR1 is LNHNV and CDR2 is YYDKDF (reference sequence). The CDR3 coding sequence is TGTGCCACCCGGGATAACACTGAAGCTTTCTTT. Translation gives CATRDNTEAFF. The full variable domain, rest sourced from reference TRBV15 and TRBJ1-1, is DAMVIQNPRYQVTQFGKPVTLSCSQTLNHNVMYWYQQKSSQAPKLLFHYYDKDFNNEADTPDNFQSRRPNTSFCFLDIRSPGLGDTAMYLCATRDNTEAFFGQGTRLTVV.

This clone was observed once. The chain joins TRBV11-3 to TRBJ2-3; D not resolved. Germline CDR1 is SGHNT and CDR2 is YENEEA. This CDR3 spans 13 amino acids. V lost 1 base and J lost 3, with 5 bases in between. In nucleotides, the CDR3 is TGTGCCAGCAGCTTAGTACGTACAGATACGCAGTATTTT. Translation: CASSLVRTDTQYF. The full variable domain, in which reference TRBV11-3 and TRBJ2-3 provide the parts outside the CDR3, is EAGVVQSPRYKIIEKKQPVAFWCNPISGHNTLYWYLQNLGQGPELLIRYENEEAVDDSQLPKDRFSAERLKGVDSTLKIQPAELGDSAVYLCASSLVRTDTQYFGPGTRLTVL.

This chain links TRBV6-5 with TRBJ1-2; the D is unclear. V dropped 7 bases and J dropped 5 bases, with 20 bases sitting between them. Germline values: CDR1 MNHEY, CDR2 SVGAGI. The CDR3 has 15 residues. The CDR3, as DNA: TGTGCCAGCACGGAAGGAGCCACTACAAATTATGGCTACACCTTC. Protein: CASTEGATTNYGYTF.

In its sample, this clone was seen once. The rearrangement links TRBV5-6 to TRBJ2-7, with 7 nucleotides matching TRBD1. The length of the CDR3 is 14 residues. Germline CDR1 is SGHDT and CDR2 is YYEEEE. The junction had 10 bases not matched to a gene; V was cut back by 4 bases and J by 6 bases. CDR3: CASSLGDRGGEQYF. In nucleotides, the CDR3 is TGTGCCAGCAGCCTAGGGGACAGAGGAGGCGAGCAGTACTTC.

This clone has a single count. The genes are TRBV7-8 and TRBJ1-2; TRBD1 matches at 7 bases. J was trimmed by 4 bases and V by 5 bases; bases with no gene match: 10. CDR1 and CDR2 (germline): SGHVS, FQNEAQ. The CDR3 loop spans 15 amino acids. CDR3 DNA sequence: TGTGCCAGCAGCCCTTTGAAGGGACAGTCCTATGGCTACACCTTC. Translated: CASSPLKGQSYGYTF.

This chain uses TRBV11-1 with TRBJ1-1; possible D gene TRBD1, 6 bases. Germline CDR1 and CDR2: SGHAT and FQDESV (reference sequence). V lost 5 bases to trimming and J lost 3 bases, with 13 bases between them. The CDR3 consists of 14 residues. The CDR3: CASSLTGYDTEAFF. In nucleotides, the CDR3 is TGTGCCAGCAGCCTAACAGGGTATGACACTGAAGCTTTCTTT.

This clone appeared a few times. The J gene is TRBJ1-2, the V gene TRBV7-8; TRBD1 might be the D (5 bases). Germline values: CDR1 SGHVS, CDR2 FQNEAQ. This CDR3 is 12 amino acids long. V lost 5 bases and J lost 13, with 17 bases in between. CDR3 amino acids: CASSHRDLAITF. The CDR3 bases are TGTGCCAGCAGCCACCGGGACCTCGCGATCACCTTC.

A word on this clone: Different DNA sequences within this sample yield the same CDR3. The chain employs TRBV7-2 and TRBJ2-1, with TRBD1 matching over 8 bases. J lost 3 bases, V lost 5 bases, and 6 bases had no gene match. Germline V gene lookup returns CDR1 SGHTA and CDR2 FQGNSA. The length of the CDR3 is 15 residues. CDR3 sequence: CASSPTGTGYNEQFF. For the CDR3, the DNA is TGTGCCAGCAGCCCTACCGGGACAGGCTACAATGAGCAGTTCTTC.

This chain connects TRBV2 to TRBJ2-1, with no clear D. The CDR3 covers 11 residues. V lost 7 bases and J lost 5, with 6 bases in between. CDR1 is SNHLY, CDR2 FYNNEI, per germline. Here the CDR3 DNA reads TGTGCCAGCAATATGCACAATGAGCAGTTCTTC. This encodes CASNMHNEQFF. Full variable domain (remainder filled in from reference TRBV2 and TRBJ2-1): EPEVTQTPSHQVTQMGQEVILRCVPISNHLYFYWYRQILGQKVEFLVSFYNNEISEKSEIFDDQFSVERPDGSNFTLKIRSTKLEDSAMYFCASNMHNEQFFGPGTRLTVL.

With respect to this clone: Mismatch with germline at one junction end may stem from a read error. This chain links TRBV6-5 with TRBJ2-6, with D tentatively TRBD1 (5 bases). The CDR3 sequence is 15 residues long. Germline V gene lookup returns CDR1 MNHEY and CDR2 SVGAGI. The CDR3 is CASSWVSGGANVLTF. In DNA, the CDR3 is TGTGCCAGTAGTTGGGTGTCAGGGGGGGCCAACGTCCTGACTTTC.

The chain has TRBV7-9 and TRBJ2-5; TRBD2 matches at 7 bases. There are 15 residues in the CDR3. Trimming at V came to 5 bases and at J to 5 bases, leaving 11 bases not matched to a gene. Looked up from germline, CDR1 is SEHNR and CDR2 is FQNEAQ (reference sequence). CDR3 DNA sequence: TGTGCCAGCAGCATAACCGGGACTACCGGGGAGACCCAGTACTTC. Protein: CASSITGTTGETQYF.

This clone was seen only once. The chain is built from TRBV19 and TRBJ1-5; D not resolved. Per germline, CDR1 LNHDA and CDR2 SQIVND (reference sequence). The CDR3 is 14 amino acids. Trimming pared 3 bases from V and 3 bases from J, leaving 9 bases between. The CDR3 is CASSIFSPNQPQHF. The CDR3 bases are TGTGCCAGTAGTATTTTTAGCCCCAATCAGCCCCAGCATTTT.